This T cell receptor beta chain was recorded in a study of cytomegalovirus exposure and HLA in healthy donors. Whole-study results and caveats: In a later analysis, TCR beta V- and J-gene trimming was associated with a missense DCLRE1C variant. No immune exposure information besides CMV serostatus was available. Cytomegalovirus association was listed for 164 TCR beta chains.

Healthy bone marrow donors formed the donor group. This clone was seen only once. Its antigen is unknown. This CDR3 is 15 amino acids long. Germline V gives CDR1 KGHSH, CDR2 LQKENI. V was pared by 1 base and J by 7 bases, with 10 bases of the junction left unmatched. The primer mix had 60 Vbeta and 13 Jbeta primers. This table comes from immunoSEQ multiplex PCR, and its TCRdb copy is limited to in-frame clones, with some not included. The sample contains under 200,000 clones, approximately 81% of which appear only once. This chain uses TRBV18 with TRBJ2-7, with 7 bases aligning to TRBD1. The sequenced sample was PBMCs. This receptor was taken from a boy younger than 10 in good health and CMV-seronegative. CDR3 protein: CASSPLPTGPEEQYF. The DNA of the CDR3 is TGTGCCAGCTCACCACTACCGACAGGGCCGGAAGAGCAGTACTTC.